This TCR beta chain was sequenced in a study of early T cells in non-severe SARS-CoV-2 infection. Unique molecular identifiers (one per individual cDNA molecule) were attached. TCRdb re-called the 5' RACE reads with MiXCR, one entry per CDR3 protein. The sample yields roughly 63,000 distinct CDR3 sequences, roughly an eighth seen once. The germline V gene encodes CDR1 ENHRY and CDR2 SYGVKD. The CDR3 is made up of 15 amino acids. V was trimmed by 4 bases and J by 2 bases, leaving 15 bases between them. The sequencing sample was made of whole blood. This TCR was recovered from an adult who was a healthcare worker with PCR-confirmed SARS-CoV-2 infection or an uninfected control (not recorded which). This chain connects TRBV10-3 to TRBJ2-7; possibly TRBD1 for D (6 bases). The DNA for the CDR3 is TGTGCCATCAGTGGAACACAGGGAGACGCCTACGAGCAGTACTTC. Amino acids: CAISGTQGDAYEQYF.